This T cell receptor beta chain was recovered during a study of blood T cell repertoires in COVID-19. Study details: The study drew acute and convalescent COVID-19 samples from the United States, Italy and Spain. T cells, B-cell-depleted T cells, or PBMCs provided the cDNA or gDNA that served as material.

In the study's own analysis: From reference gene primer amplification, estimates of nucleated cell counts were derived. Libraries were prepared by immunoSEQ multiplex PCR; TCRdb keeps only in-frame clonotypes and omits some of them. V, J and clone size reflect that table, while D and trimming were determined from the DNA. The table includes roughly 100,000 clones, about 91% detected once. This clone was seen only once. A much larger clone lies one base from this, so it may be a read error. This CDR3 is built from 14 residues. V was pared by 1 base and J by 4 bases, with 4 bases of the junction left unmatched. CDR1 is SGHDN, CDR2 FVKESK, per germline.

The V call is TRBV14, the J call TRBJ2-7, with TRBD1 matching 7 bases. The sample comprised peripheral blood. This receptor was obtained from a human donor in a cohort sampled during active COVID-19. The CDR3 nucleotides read TGTGCCAGCAGCCAAGGGGCAGGGGGTTACGAGCAGTACTTC. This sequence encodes CASSQGAGGYEQYF.